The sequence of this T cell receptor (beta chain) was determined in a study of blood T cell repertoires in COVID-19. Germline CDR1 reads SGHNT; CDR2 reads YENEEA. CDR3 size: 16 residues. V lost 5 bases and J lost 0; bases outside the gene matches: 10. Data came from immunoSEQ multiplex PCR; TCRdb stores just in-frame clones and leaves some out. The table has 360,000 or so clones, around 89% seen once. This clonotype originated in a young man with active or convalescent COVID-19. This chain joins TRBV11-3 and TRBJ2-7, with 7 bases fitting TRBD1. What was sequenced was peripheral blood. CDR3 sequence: CASSPGAPGGSYEQYF. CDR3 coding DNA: TGTGCCAGCAGCCCAGGTGCCCCAGGGGGCTCCTACGAGCAGTACTTC.